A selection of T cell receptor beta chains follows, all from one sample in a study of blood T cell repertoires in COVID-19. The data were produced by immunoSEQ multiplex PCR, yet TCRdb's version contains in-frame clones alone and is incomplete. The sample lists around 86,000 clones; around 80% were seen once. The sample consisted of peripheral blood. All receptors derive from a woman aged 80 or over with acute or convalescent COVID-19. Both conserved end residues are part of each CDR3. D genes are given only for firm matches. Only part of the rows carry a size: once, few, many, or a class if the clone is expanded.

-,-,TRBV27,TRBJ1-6,CASRASYNSPLHF,TGTGCCAGCAGGGCTTCCTATAATTCACCCCTCCACTTT
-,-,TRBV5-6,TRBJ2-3,CASSQGGDTQYF,TGTGCCAGCAGCCAGGGGGGAGATACGCAGTATTTT
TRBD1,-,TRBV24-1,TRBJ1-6,CATSSGQGNNSPLHF,TGTGCCACCAGCTCCGGACAGGGTAATAATTCACCCCTCCACTTT
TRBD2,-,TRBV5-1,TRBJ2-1,CASSPSGSAYNEQFF,TGCGCCAGCAGCCCTAGCGGGAGTGCTTACAATGAGCAGTTCTTC
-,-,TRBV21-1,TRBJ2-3,CASSKIPTRLADSTDTQYF,TGTGCCAGCAGCAAAATCCCAACGCGACTAGCGGATAGCACAGATACGCAGTATTTT
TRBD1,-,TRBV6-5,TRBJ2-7,CASSQPGQSYEQYF,TGTGCCAGCAGTCAACCGGGACAGAGCTACGAGCAGTACTTC
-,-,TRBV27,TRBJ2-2,CASSSSKGGGTGELFF,TGTGCCAGCAGTTCCTCAAAGGGGGGGGGCACCGGGGAGCTGTTTTTT
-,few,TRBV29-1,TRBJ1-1,CSGWGVSTEAFF,TGCAGCGGGTGGGGGGTTTCCACTGAAGCTTTCTTT
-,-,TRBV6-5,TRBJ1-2,CASSYSGGRGNYGYTF,TGTGCCAGCAGTTACTCGGGGGGGAGGGGTAACTATGGCTACACCTTC
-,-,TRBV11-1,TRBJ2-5,CASSLDLRHLQETQYF,TGTGCCAGCAGCTTAGATCTGCGGCACCTCCAAGAGACCCAGTACTTC
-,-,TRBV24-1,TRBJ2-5,CATSDSGVQETQYF,TGTGCCACCAGTGATTCAGGGGTCCAAGAGACCCAGTACTTC
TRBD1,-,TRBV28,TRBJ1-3,CASTTTGGRSGNTIYF,TGTGCCAGCACCACCACAGGGGGAAGGTCTGGAAACACCATATATTTT
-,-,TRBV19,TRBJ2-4,CASSMPGIIQYF,TGTGCCAGTAGTATGCCCGGGATCATTCAGTACTTC
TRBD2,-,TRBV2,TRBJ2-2,CASSEAGGKRELFF,TGTGCCAGCAGTGAAGCGGGAGGGAAGAGGGAGCTGTTTTTT
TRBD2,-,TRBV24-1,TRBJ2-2,CATGGDTGELFF,TGTGCCACCGGGGGGGACACCGGGGAGCTGTTTTTT
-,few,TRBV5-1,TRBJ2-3,CASSLGASIGTQYF,TGCGCCAGCAGCTTGGGGGCGTCCATCGGTACGCAGTATTTT
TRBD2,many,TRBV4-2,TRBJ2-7,CASSQAGLAGGYYEQYF,TGTGCCAGCAGCCAAGCGGGACTAGCGGGAGGGTACTACGAGCAGTACTTC
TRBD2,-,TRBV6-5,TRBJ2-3,CASTSGDTDTQYF,TGTGCCTCGACTAGCGGCGACACAGATACGCAGTATTTT
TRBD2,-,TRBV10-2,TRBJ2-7,CASKLLAENYEQYF,TGCGCCAGCAAATTACTAGCGGAGAACTACGAGCAGTACTTC
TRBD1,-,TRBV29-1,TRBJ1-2,CSCSRGQGFYGYTF,TGCAGCTGCTCAAGAGGACAGGGGTTTTATGGCTACACCTTC
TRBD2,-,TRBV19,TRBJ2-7,CASSPTSGRRNEQYF,TGTGCCAGTAGCCCCACTAGCGGGAGGCGGAACGAGCAGTACTTC
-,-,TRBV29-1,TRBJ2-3,CSVVAALAADTQYF,TGCAGCGTTGTGGCAGCCTTGGCGGCAGATACGCAGTATTTT
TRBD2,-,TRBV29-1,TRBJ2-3,CSATQLAITDTQYF,TGCAGCGCCACCCAACTAGCGATCACAGATACGCAGTATTTT
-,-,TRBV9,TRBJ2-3,CASSPSSTDTQYF,TGTGCCAGCAGCCCTTCTAGCACAGATACGCAGTATTTT
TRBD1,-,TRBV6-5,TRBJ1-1,CASSYSWTGDTEAFF,TGTGCCAGCAGTTACTCGTGGACAGGGGACACTGAAGCTTTCTTT
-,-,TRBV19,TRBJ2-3,CATSPTGREWGDTQYF,TGTGCCACCTCCCCTACCGGGCGGGAATGGGGAGATACGCAGTATTTT
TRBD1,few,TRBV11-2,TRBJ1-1,CASSATGGTEAFF,TGTGCCAGCAGCGCGACAGGGGGTACTGAAGCTTTCTTT
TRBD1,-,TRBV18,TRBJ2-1,CASSPEGTGPFF,TGTGCCAGCTCACCCGAAGGGACAGGGCCGTTCTTC
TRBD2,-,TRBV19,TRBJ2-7,CASSTWTSGRPKEEEQYF,TGTGCCAGTAGTACATGGACTAGCGGGAGGCCCAAGGAGGAAGAGCAGTACTTC
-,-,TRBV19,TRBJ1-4,CASTPTDSNEKLFF,TGTGCCAGTACCCCGACGGACTCCAATGAAAAACTGTTTTTT
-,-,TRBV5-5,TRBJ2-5,CASSPLQETQYF,TGTGCCAGCAGCCCCCTCCAGGAGACCCAGTACTTC
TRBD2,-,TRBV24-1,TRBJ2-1,CATSAGGGDEQFF,TGTGCCACCAGTGCGGGGGGTGGGGATGAGCAGTTCTTC
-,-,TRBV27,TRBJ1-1,CASSLPGTEAFF,TGTGCCAGCAGTTTGCCGGGGACTGAAGCTTTCTTT
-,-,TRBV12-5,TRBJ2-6,CASGFQDRHSGANVLTF,TGTGCTAGTGGTTTCCAGGACAGACACTCTGGGGCCAACGTCCTGACTTTC
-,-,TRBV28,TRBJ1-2,CASSNPGQPPTF,TGTGCCAGCAGCAATCCCGGACAGCCACCTACCTTC
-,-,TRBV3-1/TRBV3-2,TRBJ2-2,CASTQGITGELFF,TGTGCCAGCACACAGGGTATTACCGGGGAGCTGTTTTTT
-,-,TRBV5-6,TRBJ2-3,CASSRLVADTQYF,TGTGCCAGCTCGCGACTAGTTGCAGATACGCAGTATTTT
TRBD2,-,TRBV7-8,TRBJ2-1,CASSLAGLAGAGEQFF,TGTGCCAGCAGCTTAGCCGGACTAGCGGGAGCAGGCGAGCAGTTCTTC
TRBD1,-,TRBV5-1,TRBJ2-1,CASSLRQGRIDNEQFF,TGCGCCAGCAGCCTACGACAGGGGAGGATCGACAATGAGCAGTTCTTC
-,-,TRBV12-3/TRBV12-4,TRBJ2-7,CASSPAIRYEQYF,TGTGCCAGCAGCCCCGCTATCCGGTACGAGCAGTACTTC
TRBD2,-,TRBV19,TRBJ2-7,CASSVLPLAGGPHEQYF,TGTGCCAGTAGTGTATTGCCTTTGGCGGGAGGGCCCCACGAGCAGTACTTC
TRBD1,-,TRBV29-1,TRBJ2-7,CSVRQGNEQYF,TGCAGCGTACGACAGGGAAACGAGCAGTACTTC
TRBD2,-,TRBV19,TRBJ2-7,CATSRSGLAGGPSYEQYF,TGTGCCACCTCGCGATCGGGGTTGGCGGGAGGGCCATCCTACGAGCAGTACTTC
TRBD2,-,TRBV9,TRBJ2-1,CASSVESGRANEQFF,TGTGCCAGCAGCGTAGAGAGCGGGAGGGCCAATGAGCAGTTCTTC
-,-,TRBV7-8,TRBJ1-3,CASSLVSGVGNTIYF,TGTGCCAGCAGCTTAGTGTCAGGGGTTGGAAACACCATATATTTT
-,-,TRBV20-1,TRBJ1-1,CSALGAAFF,TGCAGTGCCCTAGGGGCCGCTTTCTTT
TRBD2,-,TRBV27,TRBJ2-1,CASSLLAGVPNEQFF,TGTGCCAGCAGCTTACTAGCGGGGGTACCCAATGAGCAGTTCTTC
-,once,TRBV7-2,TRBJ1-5,CASSSGRGGNQPQHF,TGTGCCAGCAGCTCCGGGAGGGGAGGCAATCAGCCCCAGCATTTT
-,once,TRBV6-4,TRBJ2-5,CASSDLEEGAQETQYF,TGTGCCAGCAGTGACCTGGAGGAGGGGGCTCAAGAGACCCAGTACTTC
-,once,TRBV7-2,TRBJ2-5,CASSLARVEETQYF,TGTGCCAGCAGCTTAGCACGGGTGGAAGAGACCCAGTACTTC
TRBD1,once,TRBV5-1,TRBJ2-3,CASSFRQGPDTQYF,TGCGCCAGCAGCTTCCGACAGGGGCCAGATACGCAGTATTTT
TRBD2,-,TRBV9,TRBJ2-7,CASSVTSGSAEQYF,TGTGCCAGCAGCGTGACTAGCGGGAGCGCCGAGCAGTACTTC
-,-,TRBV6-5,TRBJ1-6,CASSFLGGSPLHF,TGTGCCAGCAGTTTCCTTGGGGGCTCACCCCTCCACTTT
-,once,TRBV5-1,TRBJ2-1,CASSPSAGQHNEQFF,TGCGCCAGCAGCCCGTCCGCGGGACAGCACAATGAGCAGTTCTTC
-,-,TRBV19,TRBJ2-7,CASSSSWTGYEQYF,TGTGCCAGTAGTAGCTCCTGGACTGGCTACGAGCAGTACTTC
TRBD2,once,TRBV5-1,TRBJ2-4,CASSPKSGRASKNIQYF,TGCGCCAGCAGCCCGAAAAGCGGGAGGGCCTCCAAAAACATTCAGTACTTC
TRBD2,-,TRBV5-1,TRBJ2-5,CASSLAGTSQETQYF,TGCGCCAGCAGCTTGGCCGGGACTAGTCAAGAGACCCAGTACTTC
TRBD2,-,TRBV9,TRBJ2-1,CASSVVPAGGQYNEQFF,TGTGCCAGCAGCGTAGTTCCAGCGGGAGGGCAGTACAATGAGCAGTTCTTC
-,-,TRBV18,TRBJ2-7,CASSPPLTGAYEQYF,TGTGCCAGCTCACCACCGTTGACAGGCGCCTACGAGCAGTACTTC
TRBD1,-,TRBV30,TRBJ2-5,CAWSPGGPETQYF,TGTGCCTGGAGTCCAGGGGGCCCAGAGACCCAGTACTTC